This TCR beta chain was captured in a study of T-cell reconstitution after alpha-beta-depleted transplantation in children. Library preparation (for TCRbeta) was performed with unique molecular identifiers. Using its own MiXCR run on the PCR reads, TCRdb lists one record per CDR3 protein. The sample holds thousands of distinct CDR3 sequences, around 23% seen once. The V and J ends lost 3 bases and 6 bases respectively, with 9 bases between them. CDR1 and CDR2 (germline): SEHNR, FQNEAQ (reference sequence). The CDR3 has 13 amino acids. This clonotype is medium-sized in the sample. The receptor's source is a boy in the first two years of life who had a stem cell transplant for SCID, so the T cells may come from the graft donor. This material consisted of PBMCs, mostly from graft donor cells, taken 60 days after TCRalphabeta/CD19-depleted stem cell transplant. The J gene is TRBJ2-4, the V gene TRBV7-9, with a weak D call TRBD1 (6 bases). The CDR3 sequence: CASSFPGANIQYF. The CDR3 DNA follows: TGTGCCAGCAGCTTCCCAGGGGCAAACATTCAGTACTTC.